Listed below are T cell receptor beta chains from one sample, sequenced in a study of T cell responses to AZD1222 COVID-19 vaccine. The table came from immunoSEQ multiplex PCR; TCRdb's copy has only in-frame clones and leaves some out. The data hold some 130,000 clones, with about 91% observed a single time. This sample comprised peripheral blood, obtained on day 0 of AZD1222 vaccination. These TCRs come from an adult in good health. Each CDR3 is given without its conserved first and last residue.

V gene: TRBV6-5
J gene: TRBJ2-5
CDR3 protein: ASSYSPGLAGETQY

V gene: TRBV20-1
J gene: TRBJ1-5
CDR3 protein: SASPVMFSNQPQH

V gene: TRBV5-1
J gene: TRBJ2-1
CDR3 protein: ASSLGLSNEQF

V gene: TRBV12-3/TRBV12-4
J gene: TRBJ2-7
CDR3 protein: ASSLKYEQY

V gene: TRBV29-1
J gene: TRBJ2-6
CDR3 protein: SVSRDRVPGANVLT

V gene: TRBV12-3/TRBV12-4
J gene: TRBJ1-2
CDR3 protein: ASSFSRMGYT

V gene: TRBV30
J gene: TRBJ1-2
CDR3 protein: ARQQGKGYT

V gene: TRBV24-1
J gene: TRBJ2-3
CDR3 protein: ATSDLSGTTDTQY

V gene: TRBV6-4
J gene: TRBJ2-2
CDR3 protein: ASSTGTGHTGELF

V gene: TRBV2
J gene: TRBJ1-4
CDR3 protein: ASVYTGGTF

V gene: TRBV30
J gene: TRBJ2-6
CDR3 protein: ALLPGRLSGANVLT

V gene: TRBV6-5
J gene: TRBJ1-1
CDR3 protein: ASSYLGDTEAF

V gene: TRBV29-1
J gene: TRBJ1-2
CDR3 protein: SVEEIYGYT

V gene: TRBV30
J gene: TRBJ1-1
CDR3 protein: AWSVGFRGTEAF

V gene: TRBV24-1
J gene: TRBJ1-5
CDR3 protein: ATSDGGYQPQH

V gene: TRBV7-8
J gene: TRBJ1-5
CDR3 protein: ASGETGSDQPQH

V gene: TRBV4-3
J gene: TRBJ2-7
CDR3 protein: ASSQDRAYEQY

V gene: TRBV2
J gene: TRBJ1-4
CDR3 protein: ASSGPSGEKLF

V gene: TRBV9
J gene: TRBJ2-3
CDR3 protein: ASSVGRSTDTQY

V gene: TRBV19
J gene: TRBJ1-5
CDR3 protein: ASRTTGISNQPQH

V gene: TRBV5-4
J gene: TRBJ2-7
CDR3 protein: ASSVDPGPSSYEQY

V gene: TRBV30
J gene: TRBJ1-1
CDR3 protein: AWSVLKGVRPEAF

V gene: TRBV7-6
J gene: TRBJ1-1
CDR3 protein: ASSPRSDTEAF

V gene: TRBV4-3
J gene: TRBJ1-4
CDR3 protein: ASSQYDTVTEKLF

V gene: TRBV27
J gene: TRBJ1-6
CDR3 protein: ASMNQGNNSPLH

V gene: TRBV5-6
J gene: TRBJ2-1
CDR3 protein: ASTWTGDISEQF

V gene: TRBV9
J gene: TRBJ2-1
CDR3 protein: ASSGQGFEQF

V gene: TRBV29-1
J gene: TRBJ1-3
CDR3 protein: SVTAAGNTIY

V gene: TRBV6-5
J gene: TRBJ1-1
CDR3 protein: ASSYFGGMNTEAF

V gene: TRBV5-4
J gene: TRBJ2-2
CDR3 protein: ASRQAHTGELF

V gene: TRBV11-3
J gene: TRBJ2-3
CDR3 protein: ASSNTDTQY

V gene: TRBV15
J gene: TRBJ1-5
CDR3 protein: ATSRTGFSQPQH

V gene: TRBV5-1
J gene: TRBJ2-1
CDR3 protein: ASSPGQHEQF

V gene: TRBV7-9
J gene: TRBJ2-2
CDR3 protein: ASSLSGTGELF

V gene: TRBV2
J gene: TRBJ2-7
CDR3 protein: ASSDSNDYEQY

V gene: TRBV12-3/TRBV12-4
J gene: TRBJ2-7
CDR3 protein: ASSHGGYEQY

V gene: TRBV10-3
J gene: TRBJ1-2
CDR3 protein: AISVDRVDYGYT

V gene: TRBV2
J gene: TRBJ1-2
CDR3 protein: ASSELGQFDYGYT

V gene: TRBV14
J gene: TRBJ1-1
CDR3 protein: ASSQGRGYTEAF

V gene: TRBV12-3/TRBV12-4
J gene: TRBJ1-2
CDR3 protein: ASSFRAYGYT

V gene: TRBV11-2
J gene: TRBJ2-3
CDR3 protein: ASSLAGNAADTQY

V gene: TRBV3-1/TRBV3-2
J gene: TRBJ2-7
CDR3 protein: ASSQAYEQY

V gene: TRBV7-9
J gene: TRBJ1-6
CDR3 protein: ASSLSSGDSPLH

V gene: TRBV4-3
J gene: TRBJ2-7
CDR3 protein: ASSQEARSSYEQY

V gene: TRBV7-8
J gene: TRBJ2-1
CDR3 protein: ASSINSGGDDEQF

V gene: TRBV21-1
J gene: TRBJ1-1
CDR3 protein: ASSKMGDRPLTEAF